Listed below are T cell receptor beta chains from one sample, sequenced in a study of CD8 T cells in ankylosing spondylitis. TCRdb passed the 5' RACE reads through MiXCR, listing each CDR3 protein once. The sample holds about 240,000 distinct CDR3 sequences, around a tenth seen once. The sample consisted of blood, either unsorted or a sorted T cell fraction (not recorded which). The source of these receptors is a male donor with ankylosing spondylitis or in good health (not recorded which). Each CDR3 is given with its conserved first and last residue. The D gene is left open where the match is weak. Clone size is shown for a subset of rows, as once, few, many or a class of expanded clone.

CDR3: CASSLVGGRYPDTQYF; DNA: TGTGCCAGCAGCTTAGTCGGCGGGAGATATCCAGATACGCAGTATTTT; D: TRBD2; J: TRBJ2-3; size: -; V: TRBV7-2
CDR3: CASSALGEKLFF; DNA: TGTGCCAGCAGCGCCCTAGGGGAAAAACTGTTTTTT; D: -; J: TRBJ1-4; size: few; V: TRBV2
CDR3: CASSLDGQELFF; DNA: TGTGCCAGCAGTTTAGATGGACAGGAGCTGTTTTTT; D: -; J: TRBJ2-2; size: -; V: TRBV12-3/TRBV12-4
CDR3: CASSQEPNDFTGKKTQYF; DNA: TGCGCCAGCAGCCAAGAACCCAACGACTTTACAGGGAAGAAGACCCAGTACTTC; D: -; J: TRBJ2-5; size: few; V: TRBV4-1
CDR3: CARITSGGHPYEQYF; DNA: TGCGCCAGGATAACTAGCGGGGGACATCCCTACGAGCAGTACTTC; D: TRBD2; J: TRBJ2-7; size: many; V: TRBV5-1
CDR3: CASSFSGITEAFF; DNA: TGTGCCAGCAGTTTCTCAGGCATCACTGAAGCTTTCTTT; D: -; J: TRBJ1-1; size: many; V: TRBV12-3/TRBV12-4
CDR3: CASSLVGGPETQYF; DNA: TGCGCCAGCAGCTTGGTTGGGGGTCCGGAGACCCAGTACTTC; D: -; J: TRBJ2-5; size: many; V: TRBV5-1
CDR3: CASSRPGGQDTQYF; DNA: TGTGCCAGCAGCCGCCCCGGGGGGCAAGATACGCAGTATTTT; D: -; J: TRBJ2-3; size: few; V: TRBV3-1
CDR3: CARSLRSLPPYVSGQENTEAFF; DNA: TGTGCCAGAAGCTTGCGTTCTCTCCCGCCTTACGTCTCGGGCCAGGAGAACACTGAAGCTTTCTTT; D: -; J: TRBJ1-1; size: few; V: TRBV5-3
CDR3: CASSLRAVTGELFF; DNA: TGTGCCAGCAGTTTACGCGCGGTCACCGGGGAGCTGTTTTTT; D: -; J: TRBJ2-2; size: few; V: TRBV28
CDR3: CASSLRLAGDGEQFF; DNA: TGTGCCAGCAGCTTAAGACTAGCGGGGGATGGTGAGCAGTTCTTC; D: TRBD2; J: TRBJ2-1; size: many; V: TRBV13
CDR3: CASSLDHMREEQFF; DNA: TGCGCCAGCAGCTTGGACCACATGCGGGAGGAGCAGTTCTTC; D: TRBD2; J: TRBJ2-1; size: many; V: TRBV5-1
CDR3: CASSPAQRRGDTQYF; DNA: TGCGCCAGCAGCCCGGCCCAACGGAGAGGAGATACGCAGTATTTT; D: -; J: TRBJ2-3; size: -; V: TRBV4-1
CDR3: CASSKERAVKETQYF; DNA: TGTGCCAGCAGCAAAGAAAGGGCAGTTAAAGAGACCCAGTACTTC; D: -; J: TRBJ2-5; size: few; V: TRBV21-1
CDR3: CASSSGLDWTGELFF; DNA: TGCGCCAGCAGTTCAGGGTTGGATTGGACCGGGGAGCTGTTTTTT; D: -; J: TRBJ2-2; size: few; V: TRBV5-1
CDR3: CASIGTSENEQFF; DNA: TGTGCCAGCATCGGGACTAGCGAAAATGAGCAGTTCTTC; D: TRBD2; J: TRBJ2-1; size: many; V: TRBV6-1
CDR3: CASSLAGGITEAFF; DNA: TGTGCCAGCAGTTTAGCAGGGGGTATAACTGAAGCTTTCTTT; D: -; J: TRBJ1-1; size: many; V: TRBV12-3/TRBV12-4
CDR3: CSARGGASEQYF; DNA: TGCAGTGCTAGGGGGGGGGCCAGCGAGCAGTACTTC; D: -; J: TRBJ2-7; size: few; V: TRBV20-1
CDR3: CASSPLLGTGPYEQYF; DNA: TGTGCCAGCAGCCCCCTGCTCGGGACAGGGCCCTACGAGCAGTACTTC; D: TRBD1; J: TRBJ2-7; size: many; V: TRBV3-1
CDR3: CSARGPGGQPQHF; DNA: TGCAGTGCCAGGGGCCCGGGCGGTCAGCCCCAGCATTTT; D: -; J: TRBJ1-5; size: many; V: TRBV20-1
CDR3: CASSLALRGNGYTF; DNA: TGTGCCAGCAGTTTAGCCCTCCGGGGAAATGGCTACACCTTC; D: -; J: TRBJ1-2; size: many; V: TRBV12-3/TRBV12-4
CDR3: CSARRLAGVPHTQYF; DNA: TGCAGTGCTAGAAGACTAGCGGGAGTCCCTCATACGCAGTATTTT; D: TRBD2; J: TRBJ2-3; size: -; V: TRBV20-1
CDR3: CASAPSGTYEQYF; DNA: TGCGCCAGCGCCCCGAGCGGGACCTACGAGCAGTACTTC; D: TRBD2; J: TRBJ2-7; size: few; V: TRBV5-1
CDR3: CASSQDRFGRNEKLFF; DNA: TGCGCCAGCAGCCAAGATCGGTTCGGCCGTAATGAAAAACTGTTTTTT; D: -; J: TRBJ1-4; size: few; V: TRBV4-1
CDR3: CSAFSGVQETQYF; DNA: TGCAGTGCCTTTAGCGGAGTACAAGAGACCCAGTACTTC; D: -; J: TRBJ2-5; size: many; V: TRBV20-1
CDR3: CASSLGDRDPYEQYF; DNA: TGCGCCAGCAGCTTGGGGGACAGAGATCCCTACGAGCAGTACTTC; D: TRBD1; J: TRBJ2-7; size: many; V: TRBV5-1
CDR3: CSARDLIGDTQYF; DNA: TGCAGTGCTAGAGATCTTATAGGGGATACGCAGTATTTT; D: -; J: TRBJ2-3; size: -; V: TRBV20-1